The present entry profiles one TCR beta chain with its context. In germline, CDR1 is LNHDA, CDR2 SQIVND (reference sequence). V was trimmed by 3 bases and J by 4 bases, leaving 18 bases between them. CDR3 length: 16 residues. The sample originates from a study of blood T cell repertoires in COVID-19. Turning to the study itself: Collection of acute and convalescent COVID-19 samples took place in the United States, Italy and Spain. PBMCs, B-cell-depleted T cells, or T cells provided the cDNA or gDNA that made up the material.

Repertoires were generated with immunoSEQ multiplex PCR, while TCRdb's copy carries only in-frame clones and drops some. Counted here are about 140,000 clones, 76% occurring once; the ten biggest clones make up over 4%. The chain uses TRBV19 and TRBJ1-1; TRBD1 might be the D (6 bases). This TCR came from a woman over 75 with active or convalescent COVID-19. The sequencing input was peripheral blood. The CDR3 nucleotides read TGTGCCAGTAGTATCCCGAGGGTTCAGGGGAGCACTGAAGCTTTCTTT. This sequence encodes CASSIPRVQGSTEAFF.